Below are 15 T cell receptor beta chains sequenced from a single sample in a study of human T cells and chemical hapten exposure. TCRdb re-analysed the RACE reads in MiXCR, keeping a single row per CDR3 protein. The sample shows some 180,000 distinct CDR3 sequences, around 23% of them seen only once. The time point here: patch test 3, about 24 weeks after DPC sensitization. Treatment given: therapeutic diphenylcyclopropenone sensitization with weekly scalp DPC. Sequences were derived from whole blood, sampled in connection with sensitization to the hapten diphenylcyclopropenone (DPC). Receptors were obtained from a woman aged 40 to 49 with alopecia areata. Some clones in this sample may be carry-over from other donors' samples.

The CDR3 here is CASSLWSARADSPLHF. The DNA of the CDR3 is TGCGCCAGCAGCTTGTGGTCGGCCAGGGCTGATTCACCCCTCCACTTT. The rearrangement uses TRBV5-1 and TRBJ1-6; maybe TRBD1 (5 bases). The CDR3 length is 16 residues. Germline V gene sequence: CDR1 SGHRS, CDR2 YFSETQ. Trimming cost V 1 base and J 8 bases, with 16 bases left between them.

The rearrangement uses TRBV7-9 and TRBJ1-6; D is undetermined. Trimming took off 5 bases at V and 7 bases at J, with 12 bases between the two ends. Germline V gene sequence: CDR1 SEHNR, CDR2 FQNEAQ (reference sequence). This CDR3 region has 14 residues. The CDR3 bases are TGTGCCAGCAGCCCCCCCGCCAAGAATTCACCCCTCCACTTT. Encoded protein: CASSPPAKNSPLHF.

The V and J genes are TRBV20-1 and TRBJ2-5; D might be TRBD1 or TRBD2, each matching 5 bases. The CDR3 contains 15 residues. V lost 1 base and J 4 bases, leaving 16 bases between the germline ends. Germline V lookup: CDR1 DFQATT, CDR2 SNEGSKA (reference sequence). In DNA form, the CDR3 reads TGCAGTGCTAGAGGTGGCGCGGGCCAGGGAGAGACCCAGTACTTC. It yields the protein CSARGGAGQGETQYF.

This clonotype was recorded many times. The chain recombines TRBV20-1 with TRBJ1-1; D is ambiguous. Germline assignment: CDR1 DFQATT and CDR2 SNEGSKA (reference sequence). V was cut by 3 bases and J by 8 bases, with 10 bases left in between. This CDR3 contains 11 residues. CDR3 DNA: TGCAGTGCTAGTCTTGGATTCGAAGCTTTCTTT. It specifies CSASLGFEAFF.

This rearrangement joins TRBV4-3 to TRBJ2-3; tentatively, D is TRBD2 (6 bases). The germline CDR1 and CDR2 sequences are LGHNA and YSLEER. Trimming took off 1 base at V and 11 bases at J, with 19 bases between the two ends. The CDR3 totals 15 residues. In DNA, the CDR3 is TGCGCCAGCAGCCAAGTCTTTGAACTAGCCCATGAGCAGTATTTT. It translates to CASSQVFELAHEQYF.

The chain has TRBV28 and TRBJ2-1, with 10 bases lining up with TRBD2. Germline CDR1 MDHEN, CDR2 SYDVKM. V lost 6 bases and J lost 3; bases outside the gene matches: 5. This CDR3 contains 15 residues. CDR3 protein: CASRLAGSIYNEQFF. The CDR3 region has the DNA TGTGCCAGCAGACTAGCGGGATCCATCTACAATGAGCAGTTCTTC.

The rearrangement joins TRBV7-9 to TRBJ1-2; D not certain. V shed 1 base and J shed 4 bases, with 7 bases lying between them. Germline V CDR1 and CDR2: SEHNR, FQNEAQ (reference sequence). There are 13 residues in the CDR3. The CDR3 nucleotides are TGTGCCAGCAGCTTAGACCCGATCTATGGCTACACCTTC. Its protein is CASSLDPIYGYTF.

This rearrangement joins TRBV7-9 to TRBJ2-2; 8 bases align to TRBD2. The germline CDR1 and CDR2 sequences are SEHNR and FQNEAQ (reference sequence). This CDR3 comprises 18 residues. V lost 6 bases and J lost 0; bases outside the gene matches: 12. CDR3 amino acids: CASRSTGASGSNTGELFF. As DNA, the CDR3 is TGTGCCAGCAGGTCTACCGGGGCTAGCGGGTCGAACACCGGGGAGCTGTTTTTT.

This rearrangement joins TRBV30 to TRBJ1-1; D is uncertain. This CDR3 has 15 residues. V was trimmed by 3 bases and J by 0 bases, leaving 14 bases between them. Germline CDR1 is GTSNPN and CDR2 is SVGIG (reference sequence). CDR3 residues: CAWRRTDYMNTEAFF. The CDR3 DNA sequence: TGTGCCTGGAGGAGGACGGACTACATGAACACTGAAGCTTTCTTT.

The chain is built from TRBV20-1 and TRBJ2-1; 7 bases map to TRBD2. The germline V gene has CDR1 DFQATT and CDR2 SNEGSKA (reference sequence). V lost 5 bases to trimming and J lost 7 bases; unmatched junction nucleotides: 5. The CDR3 runs 12 residues. The CDR3 here is CSARGGKNEQFF. The CDR3, as DNA: TGCAGTGCTCGCGGGGGAAAAAATGAGCAGTTCTTC.

The chain links TRBV29-1 to TRBJ1-2; 12 positions agree with TRBD1. Trimming cost V 5 bases and J 4 bases; bases outside gene matches: 14. The CDR3 has 17 amino acids. Germline V gene sequence: CDR1 SQVTM, CDR2 ANQGSEA. Here the CDR3 reads CSVTITPGTGGGYGYTF. CDR3 coding DNA: TGCAGCGTTACAATAACACCCGGGACAGGGGGCGGCTATGGCTACACCTTC. Supplemented by reference TRBV29-1 and TRBJ1-2, the full variable domain reads SAVISQKPSRDICQRGTSLTIQCQVDSQVTMMFWYRQQPGQSLTLIATANQGSEATYESGFVIDKFPISRPNLTFSTLTVSNMSPEDSSIYLCSVTITPGTGGGYGYTFGSGTRLTVV.

This clonotype showed up just a few times. V and J are TRBV7-9 and TRBJ1-3; D gene unclear. Germline lookup yields CDR1 SEHNR and CDR2 FQNEAQ (reference sequence). The CDR3 sequence is 14 residues long. Trimming shortened V by 4 bases and J by 3 bases, and 10 bases separated the two germline ends. CDR3 sequence reads: CASSWTAVGNTIYF. Here the CDR3 DNA reads TGTGCCAGCAGCTGGACGGCCGTTGGAAACACCATATATTTT.

The V gene is TRBV7-9, the J gene TRBJ1-1; D not certain. The length of the CDR3 is 15 residues. Germline assignment: CDR1 SEHNR and CDR2 FQNEAQ (reference sequence). The V end was cut by 2 bases, the J end by 4 bases, with 14 bases between. As DNA, the CDR3 is TGTGCCAGCAGCTTATCCGATGGGGAGGGCACTGAAGCTTTCTTT. As protein: CASSLSDGEGTEAFF.

The DNA of the CDR3 is TGCGCCAGCAGCCAAGTCGGGCCTGGGGCCAACGTCCTGACTTTC. This translates into CASSQVGPGANVLTF. The rearrangement links TRBV4-3 to TRBJ2-6; no reliable D call. Trimming shortened V by 1 base and J by 2 bases, and 6 bases separated the two germline ends. CDR1 is LGHNA, CDR2 YSLEER, per germline. This CDR3 is built from 15 residues.

The rearrangement joins TRBV29-1 to TRBJ2-1, with TRBD1 matching over 8 bases. This CDR3 spans 15 amino acids. V lost 5 bases, J lost 6 bases, and 12 bases stayed unmatched. The germline V gene encodes CDR1 SQVTM and CDR2 ANQGSEA. The chain's CDR3 is CSVYGIRQGFNEQFF. The CDR3 coding sequence is TGCAGCGTTTACGGGATAAGACAGGGGTTCAATGAGCAGTTCTTC.